The T cell receptor (beta chain) under discussion was sequenced for a study of cytomegalovirus exposure and HLA in healthy donors. Study-wide results and caveats: Rarity marked most TCR sequences, yet some public TCRs occurred in many donors. In a later analysis, parvovirus B19, influenza, CMV and Epstein-Barr virus appeared linked to several top co-occurrence clusters.

Use of 60 Vbeta and 13 Jbeta primers characterized the PCR. The repertoire was sequenced with immunoSEQ multiplex PCR; TCRdb's copy has only in-frame clones and lacks some. The sample lists fewer than 200,000 clones; roughly 80% were seen once. This clone has just a few counts. Its antigen is as yet unknown. What was sequenced was PBMCs. The TCR originated in a woman younger than 45 in good health and CMV-seropositive.

The chain's CDR3 is CASSSNSGGEETQYF. DNA of the CDR3: TGTGCCAGCAGCTCCAACAGCGGGGGGGAAGAGACCCAGTACTTC. V gene TRBV11-3 combines with J gene TRBJ2-5; 10 bases line up with TRBD2. From germline, CDR1 is SGHNT and CDR2 YENEEA. The ends lost 4 bases at V and 3 bases at J; junction bases unmatched: 5. The CDR3 has 15 amino acids. Looking up the rest from reference TRBV11-3 and TRBJ2-5 gives the full variable domain: EAGVVQSPRYKIIEKKQPVAFWCNPISGHNTLYWYLQNLGQGPELLIRYENEEAVDDSQLPKDRFSAERLKGVDSTLKIQPAELGDSAVYLCASSSNSGGEETQYFGPGTRLLVL.